The clone carrying this T cell receptor beta chain has a single count. Produced via immunoSEQ multiplex PCR; TCRdb's table is partial and in-frame only. This table holds approximately 720,000 clones, around 72% found once. Per germline, CDR1 MNHEY and CDR2 SVGAGI. CDR3 length: 15 amino acids. J lost 5 bases, V lost 4 bases, and 7 bases had no gene match. The data are from a study of shared clonotypes between healthy human individuals. Sequenced sample: memory CD4+ T cells sorted from blood. Subset noted: CD45RA-negative fraction. The chain has TRBV6-5 and TRBJ2-5; 10 nucleotides align to TRBD1. The sequence derives from a woman in her 30s in good health. CDR3 DNA sequence: TGTGCCAGCAGTTCCCCGGGACAGGGGACGGAGACCCAGTACTTC. This codes for CASSSPGQGTETQYF.